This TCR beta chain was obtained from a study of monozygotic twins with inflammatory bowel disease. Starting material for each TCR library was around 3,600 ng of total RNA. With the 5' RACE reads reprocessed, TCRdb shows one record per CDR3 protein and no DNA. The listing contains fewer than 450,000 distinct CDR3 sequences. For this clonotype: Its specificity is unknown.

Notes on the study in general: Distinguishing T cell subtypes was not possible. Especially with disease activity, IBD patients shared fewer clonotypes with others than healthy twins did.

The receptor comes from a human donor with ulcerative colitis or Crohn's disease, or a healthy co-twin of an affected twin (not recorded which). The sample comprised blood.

The CDR3 region is CASSPNFGLGMYNEQFF. The gene calls are TRBV6-1 and TRBJ2-1; the TCRdb call, TRBD2, lacks DNA for checking. There are 17 residues in the CDR3. Germline-derived CDR1 and CDR2 are MNHNS and SASEGT.